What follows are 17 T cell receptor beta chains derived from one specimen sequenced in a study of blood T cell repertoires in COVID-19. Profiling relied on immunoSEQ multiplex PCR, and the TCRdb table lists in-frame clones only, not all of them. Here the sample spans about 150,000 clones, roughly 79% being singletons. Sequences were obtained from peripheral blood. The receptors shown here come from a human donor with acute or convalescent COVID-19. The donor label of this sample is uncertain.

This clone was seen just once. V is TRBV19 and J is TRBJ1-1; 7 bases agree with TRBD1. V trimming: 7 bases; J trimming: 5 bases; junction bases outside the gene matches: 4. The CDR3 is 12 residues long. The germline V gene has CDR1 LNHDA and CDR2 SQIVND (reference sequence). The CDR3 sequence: CASTLTGTEAFF. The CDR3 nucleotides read TGTGCCAGTACTTTGACAGGGACTGAAGCTTTCTTT. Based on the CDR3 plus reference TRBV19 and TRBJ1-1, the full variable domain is DGGITQSPKYLFRKEGQNVTLSCEQNLNHDAMYWYRQDPGQGLRLIYYSQIVNDFQKGDIAEGYSVSREKKESFPLTVTSAQKNPTAFYLCASTLTGTEAFFGQGTRLTVV.

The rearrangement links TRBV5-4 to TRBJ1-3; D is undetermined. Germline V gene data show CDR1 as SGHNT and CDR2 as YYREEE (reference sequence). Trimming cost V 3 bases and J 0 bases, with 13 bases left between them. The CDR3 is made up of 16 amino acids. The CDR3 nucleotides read TGTGCCAGCAGCTCGGGAGGGCTTTTCTCTGGAAACACCATATATTTT. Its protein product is CASSSGGLFSGNTIYF.

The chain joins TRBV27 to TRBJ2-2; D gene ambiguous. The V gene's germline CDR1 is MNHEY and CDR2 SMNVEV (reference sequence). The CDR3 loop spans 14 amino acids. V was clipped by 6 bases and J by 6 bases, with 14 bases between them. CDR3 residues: CASSPGSVAGELFF. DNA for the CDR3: TGTGCCAGCAGCCCCGGGTCCGTGGCCGGGGAGCTGTTTTTT.

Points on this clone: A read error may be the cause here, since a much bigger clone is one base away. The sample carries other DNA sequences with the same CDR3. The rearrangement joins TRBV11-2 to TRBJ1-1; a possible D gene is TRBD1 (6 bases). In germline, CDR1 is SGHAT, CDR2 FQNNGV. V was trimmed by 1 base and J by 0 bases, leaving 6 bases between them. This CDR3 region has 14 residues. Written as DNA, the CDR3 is TGTGCCAGCAGCTTAGGACAGGTGAACACTGAAGCTTTCTTT. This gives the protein CASSLGQVNTEAFF.

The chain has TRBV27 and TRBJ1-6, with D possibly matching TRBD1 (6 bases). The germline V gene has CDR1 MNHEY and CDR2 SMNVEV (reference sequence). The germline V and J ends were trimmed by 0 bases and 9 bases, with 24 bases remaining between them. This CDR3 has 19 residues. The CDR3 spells CASSLSYRQATWAGSPLHF. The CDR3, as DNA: TGTGCCAGCAGTTTATCTTACCGACAGGCTACCTGGGCCGGTTCACCCCTCCACTTT.

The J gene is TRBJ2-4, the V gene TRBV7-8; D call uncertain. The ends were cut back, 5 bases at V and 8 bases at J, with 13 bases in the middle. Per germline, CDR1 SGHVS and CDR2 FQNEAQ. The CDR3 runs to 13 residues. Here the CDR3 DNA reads TGTGCCAGCAGCCGCGCACTTGGAGACATTCAGTACTTC. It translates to CASSRALGDIQYF.

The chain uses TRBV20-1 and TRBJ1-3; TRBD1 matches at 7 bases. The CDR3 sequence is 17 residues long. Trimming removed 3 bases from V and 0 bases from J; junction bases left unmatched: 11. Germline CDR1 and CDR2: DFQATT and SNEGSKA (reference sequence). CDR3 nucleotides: TGCAGTGCTAGTGTTACAGGGGCACCTTTCTCTGGAAACACCATATATTTT. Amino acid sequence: CSASVTGAPFSGNTIYF.

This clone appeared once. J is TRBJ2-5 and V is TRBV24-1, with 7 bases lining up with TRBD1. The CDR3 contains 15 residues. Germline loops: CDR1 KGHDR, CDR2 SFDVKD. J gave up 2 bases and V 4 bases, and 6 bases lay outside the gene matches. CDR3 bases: TGTGCCACCAGTGACCCATCGACAGGGCAAGAGACCCAGTACTTC. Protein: CATSDPSTGQETQYF.

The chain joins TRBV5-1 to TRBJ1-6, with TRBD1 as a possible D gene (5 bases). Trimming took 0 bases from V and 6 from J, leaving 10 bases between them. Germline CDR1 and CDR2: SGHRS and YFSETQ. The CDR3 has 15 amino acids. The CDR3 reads CASSLGGEGNSPLHF. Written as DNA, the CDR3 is TGCGCCAGCAGCTTGGGAGGGGAGGGTAATTCACCCCTCCACTTT.

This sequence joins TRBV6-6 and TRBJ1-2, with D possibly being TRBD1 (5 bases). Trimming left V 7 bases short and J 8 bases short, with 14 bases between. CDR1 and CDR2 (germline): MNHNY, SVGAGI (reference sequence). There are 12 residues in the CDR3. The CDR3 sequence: CASTQGFTGYTF. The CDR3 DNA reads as TGTGCCAGCACCCAGGGCTTTACGGGCTACACCTTC.

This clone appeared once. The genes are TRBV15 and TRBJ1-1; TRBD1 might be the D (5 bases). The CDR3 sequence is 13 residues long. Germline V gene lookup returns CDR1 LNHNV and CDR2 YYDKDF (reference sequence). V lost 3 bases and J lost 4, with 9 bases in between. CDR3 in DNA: TGTGCCACCAGCAGGGACAAAGGCACTGAAGCTTTCTTT. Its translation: CATSRDKGTEAFF. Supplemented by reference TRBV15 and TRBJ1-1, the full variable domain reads DAMVIQNPRYQVTQFGKPVTLSCSQTLNHNVMYWYQQKSSQAPKLLFHYYDKDFNNEADTPDNFQSRRPNTSFCFLDIRSPGLGDTAMYLCATSRDKGTEAFFGQGTRLTVV.

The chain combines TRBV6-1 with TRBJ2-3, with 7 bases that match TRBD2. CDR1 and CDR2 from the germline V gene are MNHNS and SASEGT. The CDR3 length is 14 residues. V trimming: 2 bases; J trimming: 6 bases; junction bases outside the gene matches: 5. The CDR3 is CASSELKRGDTQYF. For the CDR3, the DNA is TGTGCCAGCAGTGAATTAAAGCGGGGCGATACGCAGTATTTT.

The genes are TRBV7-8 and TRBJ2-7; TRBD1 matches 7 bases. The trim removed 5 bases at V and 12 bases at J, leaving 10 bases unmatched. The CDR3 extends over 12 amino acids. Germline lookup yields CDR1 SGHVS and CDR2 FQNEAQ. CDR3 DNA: TGTGCCAGCAGCACGGGACAGCTTAGGCCGTACTTC. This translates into CASSTGQLRPYF.

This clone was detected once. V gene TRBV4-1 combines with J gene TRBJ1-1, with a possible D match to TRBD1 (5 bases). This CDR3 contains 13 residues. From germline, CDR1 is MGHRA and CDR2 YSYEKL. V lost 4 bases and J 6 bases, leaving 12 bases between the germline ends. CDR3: CASSLGGTAEAFF. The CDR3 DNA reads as TGCGCCAGCAGCCTCGGGGGGACGGCTGAAGCTTTCTTT.

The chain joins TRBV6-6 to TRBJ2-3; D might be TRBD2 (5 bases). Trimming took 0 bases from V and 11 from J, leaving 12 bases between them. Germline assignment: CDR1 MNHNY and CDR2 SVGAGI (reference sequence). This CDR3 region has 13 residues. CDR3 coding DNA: TGTGCCAGCAGTTACTCCGGACCACGGGGGCAGTATTTT. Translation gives CASSYSGPRGQYF.

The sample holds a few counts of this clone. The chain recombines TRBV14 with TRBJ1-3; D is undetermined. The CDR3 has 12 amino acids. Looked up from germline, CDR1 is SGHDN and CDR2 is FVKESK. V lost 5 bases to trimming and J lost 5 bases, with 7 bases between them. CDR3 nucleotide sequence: TGTGCCAGCAGCTGGCACCGAAACACCATATATTTT. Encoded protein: CASSWHRNTIYF.

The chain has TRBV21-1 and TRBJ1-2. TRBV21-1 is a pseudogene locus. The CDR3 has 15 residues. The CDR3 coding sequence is TGTGCCAGCAGCAAAAGTCCGGGGTCTAACTATGGCTACACCTTC. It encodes CASSKSPGSNYGYTF.